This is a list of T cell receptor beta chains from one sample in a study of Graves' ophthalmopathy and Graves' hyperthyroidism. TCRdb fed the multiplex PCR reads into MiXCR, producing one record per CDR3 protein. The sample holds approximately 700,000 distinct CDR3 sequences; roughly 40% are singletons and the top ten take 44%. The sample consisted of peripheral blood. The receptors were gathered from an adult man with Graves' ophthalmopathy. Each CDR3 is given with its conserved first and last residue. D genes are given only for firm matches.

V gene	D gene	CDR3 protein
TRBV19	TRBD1	CASSEDRVHGYTF
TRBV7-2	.	CANSSFSGNEQYF
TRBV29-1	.	CSVDTQSTDTQYF
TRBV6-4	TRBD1	CASSLYRGLDTEAFF
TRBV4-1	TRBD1	CASSQQQGAGQPQHF
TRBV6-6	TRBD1	CASRTGTESVPLHF
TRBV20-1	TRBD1	CSAPGGLAEAFF
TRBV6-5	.	CASSPERAKETQYF
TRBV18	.	CASSPPDVQGEKLFF
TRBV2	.	CASSYVWGGDTEAFF
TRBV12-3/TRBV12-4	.	CASKSGANYGYTF
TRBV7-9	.	CASSPWGANTEAFF
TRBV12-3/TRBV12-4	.	CASSFHFEGGTEAFF
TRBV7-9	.	CASSPKNGPLGEQYF
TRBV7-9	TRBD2	CASSFSGGAIGTGELFF
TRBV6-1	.	CASSEARQNTEAFF
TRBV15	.	CATSSLAPRASRSEQYF
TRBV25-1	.	CASSTGGADQPQHF
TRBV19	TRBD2	CASSISGSAPYEQYF
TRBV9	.	CASSVEAGAEETQYF
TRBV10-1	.	CASKGSLTDTQYF
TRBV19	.	CASSRVGLSSYEQYF
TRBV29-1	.	CSVDGQKNTGELFF
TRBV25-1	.	CATQPLGGQETQYF
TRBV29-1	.	CSVPGPGYEQYF
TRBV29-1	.	CSAEIRVGRINYGYTF
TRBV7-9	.	CASSLGVSLVPGELFF
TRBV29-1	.	CSVAGQGTNAQETQYF
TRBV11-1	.	CASSLDLFASIYGYTF